This TCR beta chain is drawn from a study of blood T cell repertoires in COVID-19. Study details: The origin of the acute and convalescent COVID-19 samples was the United States, Italy and Spain.

Germline CDR1 SGHTA, CDR2 FQGNSA. V shed 4 bases, J shed 8 bases, and the junction held 10 bases outside the gene matches. The CDR3 runs 15 residues. The repertoire was sequenced with immunoSEQ multiplex PCR; TCRdb's copy has only in-frame clones and lacks some. This sample carries more than 200,000 clones, around 85% of them seen once, and the ten largest clones take roughly 0.69%. Source material: peripheral blood. V and J are TRBV7-2 and TRBJ2-1; 8 bases fit TRBD2. This TCR was recovered from a man in his forties with acute or convalescent COVID-19. The CDR3 region has the DNA TGTGCCAGCAGCTCCCGACTAGCGACCTCCGATGAGCAGTTCTTC. It encodes CASSSRLATSDEQFF.